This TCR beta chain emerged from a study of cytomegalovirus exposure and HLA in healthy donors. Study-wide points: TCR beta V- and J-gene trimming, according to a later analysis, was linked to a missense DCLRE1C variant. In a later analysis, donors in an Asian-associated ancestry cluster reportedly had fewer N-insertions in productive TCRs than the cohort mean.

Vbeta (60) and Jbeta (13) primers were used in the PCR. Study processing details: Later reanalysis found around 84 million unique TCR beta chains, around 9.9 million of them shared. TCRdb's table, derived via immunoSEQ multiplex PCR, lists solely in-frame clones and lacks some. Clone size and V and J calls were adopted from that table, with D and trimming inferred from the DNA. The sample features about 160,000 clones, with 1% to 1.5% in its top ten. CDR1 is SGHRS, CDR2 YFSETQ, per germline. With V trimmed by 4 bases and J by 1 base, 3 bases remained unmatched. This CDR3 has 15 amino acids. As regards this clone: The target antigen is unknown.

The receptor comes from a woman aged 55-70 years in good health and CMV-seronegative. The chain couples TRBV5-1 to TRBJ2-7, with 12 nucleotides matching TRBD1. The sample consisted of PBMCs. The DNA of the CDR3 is TGCGCCAGCAGCGGGGGACAGGGGGCATCCTACGAGCAGTACTTC. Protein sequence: CASSGGQGASYEQYF.